This TCR beta chain was profiled in a study of neoadjuvant nivolumab and ipilimumab in lung cancer. Findings of the study overall: Higher pretherapy blood TCR richness went with higher resected-tumor richness. TCR richness and clonality were higher in tumors than adjacent uninvolved lung.

As concerns this clone: Its antigen is unidentified.

TCRdb's copy holds only in-frame clones and misses some; the assay was immunoSEQ multiplex PCR. This table holds roughly 45,000 clones, approximately 90% found once. Trimming removed 2 bases from V and 1 base from J; junction bases left unmatched: 1. The germline V gene has CDR1 SGHAT and CDR2 FQNNGV. This CDR3 region has 15 residues. J is TRBJ2-5 and V is TRBV11-2; TRBD2 matches 10 bases. The sequence came from an adult with non-small cell lung cancer. Some clones in this sample may be carry-over from other donors' samples. Specimen: blood, collected before neoadjuvant nivolumab, alone or with ipilimumab. The CDR3 region is CASSLTSGTQETQYF. The CDR3 nucleotides read TGTGCCAGCAGCTTAACTAGCGGGACCCAAGAGACCCAGTACTTC.